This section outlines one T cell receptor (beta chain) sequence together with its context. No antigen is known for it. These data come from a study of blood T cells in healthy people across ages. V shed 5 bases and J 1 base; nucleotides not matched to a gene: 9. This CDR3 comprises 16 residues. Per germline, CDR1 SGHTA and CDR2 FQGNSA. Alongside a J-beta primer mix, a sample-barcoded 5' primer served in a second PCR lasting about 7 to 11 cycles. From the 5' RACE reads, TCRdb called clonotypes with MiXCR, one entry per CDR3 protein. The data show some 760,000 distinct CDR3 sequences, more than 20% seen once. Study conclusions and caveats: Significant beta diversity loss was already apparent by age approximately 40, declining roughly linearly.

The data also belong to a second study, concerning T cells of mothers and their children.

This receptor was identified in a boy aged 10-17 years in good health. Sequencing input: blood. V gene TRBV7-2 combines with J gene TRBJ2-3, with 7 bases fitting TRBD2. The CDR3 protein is CASSPGVGGGTDTQYF. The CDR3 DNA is TGTGCCAGCAGCCCCGGTGTGGGGGGGGGCACAGATACGCAGTATTTT.